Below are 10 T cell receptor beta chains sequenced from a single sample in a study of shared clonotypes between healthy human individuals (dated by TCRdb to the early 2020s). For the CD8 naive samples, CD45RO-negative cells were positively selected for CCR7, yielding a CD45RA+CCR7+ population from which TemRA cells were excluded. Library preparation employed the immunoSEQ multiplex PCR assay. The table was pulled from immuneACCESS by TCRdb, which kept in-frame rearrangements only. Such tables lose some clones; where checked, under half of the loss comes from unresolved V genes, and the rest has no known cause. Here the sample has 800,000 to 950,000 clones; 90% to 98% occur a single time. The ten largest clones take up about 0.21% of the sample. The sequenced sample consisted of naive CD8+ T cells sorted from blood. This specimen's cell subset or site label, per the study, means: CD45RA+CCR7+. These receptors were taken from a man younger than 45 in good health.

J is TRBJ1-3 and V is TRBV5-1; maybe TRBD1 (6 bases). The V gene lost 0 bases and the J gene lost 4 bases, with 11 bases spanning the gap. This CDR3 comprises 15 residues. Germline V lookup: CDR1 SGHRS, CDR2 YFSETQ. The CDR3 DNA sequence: TGCGCCAGCAGCTTGGTGCCAGGGACAGGAAACACCATATATTTT. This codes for CASSLVPGTGNTIYF.

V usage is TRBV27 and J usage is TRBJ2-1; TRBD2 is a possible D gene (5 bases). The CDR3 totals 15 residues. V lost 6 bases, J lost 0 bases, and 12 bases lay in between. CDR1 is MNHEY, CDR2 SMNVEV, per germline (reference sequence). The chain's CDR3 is CASSEASRSYNEQFF. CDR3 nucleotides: TGTGCCAGCAGCGAGGCTAGCCGCTCCTACAATGAGCAGTTCTTC.

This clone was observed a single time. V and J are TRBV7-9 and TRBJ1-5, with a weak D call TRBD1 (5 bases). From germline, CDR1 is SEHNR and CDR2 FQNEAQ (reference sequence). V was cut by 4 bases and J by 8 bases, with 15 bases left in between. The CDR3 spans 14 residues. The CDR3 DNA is TGTGCCAGCAGCTCGGGACGGCCCCGGGAGCCCCAGCATTTT. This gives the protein CASSSGRPREPQHF. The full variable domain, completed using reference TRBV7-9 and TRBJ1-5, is DTGVSQNPRHKITKRGQNVTFRCDPISEHNRLYWYRQTLGQGPEFLTYFQNEAQLEKSRLLSDRFSAERPKGSFSTLEIQRTEQGDSAMYLCASSSGRPREPQHFGDGTRLSIL.

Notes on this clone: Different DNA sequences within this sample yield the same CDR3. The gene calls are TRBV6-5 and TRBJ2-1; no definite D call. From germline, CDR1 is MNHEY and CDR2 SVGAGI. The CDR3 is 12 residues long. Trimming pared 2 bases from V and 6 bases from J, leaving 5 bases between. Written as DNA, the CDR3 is TGTGCCAGCAGTTACGGCGGCAATGAGCAGTTCTTC. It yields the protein CASSYGGNEQFF.

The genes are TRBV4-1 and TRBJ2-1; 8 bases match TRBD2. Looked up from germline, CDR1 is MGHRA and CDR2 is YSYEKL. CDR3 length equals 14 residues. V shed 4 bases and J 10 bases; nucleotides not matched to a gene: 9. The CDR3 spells CASSPTSGLWEQFF. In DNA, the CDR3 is TGCGCCAGCAGCCCCACTAGCGGCCTATGGGAGCAGTTCTTC.

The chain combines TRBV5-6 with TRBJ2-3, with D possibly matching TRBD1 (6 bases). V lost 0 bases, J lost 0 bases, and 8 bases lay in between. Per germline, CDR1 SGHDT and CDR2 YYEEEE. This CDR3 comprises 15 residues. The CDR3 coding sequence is TGTGCCAGCAGCTTGGCAGGGGCTAGCACAGATACGCAGTATTTT. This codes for CASSLAGASTDTQYF.

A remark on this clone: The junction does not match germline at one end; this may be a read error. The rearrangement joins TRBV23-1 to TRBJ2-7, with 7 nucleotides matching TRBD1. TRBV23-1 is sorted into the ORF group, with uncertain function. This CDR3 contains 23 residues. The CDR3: CVSIKVPDRLTSHETHFDYEQYF. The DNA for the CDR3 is TGCGTCAGCATTAAAGTTCCGGACAGGCTCACAAGCCACGAAACACATTTTGACTACGAGCAGTACTTC.

CDR3 nucleotide sequence: TGTGCCAGCGCAAAGCGGGCGGGAGAGATCAATGAGCAGTTCTTC. Translating it yields CASAKRAGEINEQFF. V usage is TRBV11-3 and J usage is TRBJ2-1; 7 bases map to TRBD2. Germline values: CDR1 SGHNT, CDR2 YENEEA. V was clipped by 8 bases and J by 6 bases; unmatched bases: 13. The CDR3 sequence is 15 residues long.

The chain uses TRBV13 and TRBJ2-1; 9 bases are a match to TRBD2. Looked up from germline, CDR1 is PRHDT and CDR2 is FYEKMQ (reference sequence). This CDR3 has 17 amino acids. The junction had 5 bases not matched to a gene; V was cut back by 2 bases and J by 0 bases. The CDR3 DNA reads TGTGCCAGCAGCTTAACTAGCGGGCAGAGCTCCTACAATGAGCAGTTCTTC. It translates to CASSLTSGQSSYNEQFF.

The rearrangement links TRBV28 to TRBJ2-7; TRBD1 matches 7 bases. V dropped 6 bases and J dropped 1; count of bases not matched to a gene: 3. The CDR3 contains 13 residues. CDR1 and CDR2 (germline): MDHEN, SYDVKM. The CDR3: CASRRDSSYEQYF. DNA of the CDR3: TGTGCCAGCAGGAGGGACAGTTCCTACGAGCAGTACTTC.